This T cell receptor beta chain derives from a study of technical replicates of blood from a handful of donors (dated by TCRdb to the late 2010s). V is reduced by 0 bases and J by 0 bases, leaving a spacing of 11 bases between them. From the cysteine through the phenylalanine, the CDR3 covers 16 amino acids. Only the CDR3 region is kept as DNA, spanning 48 bases read in frame from base 1. According to the germline V gene, CDR1 reads MNHEY and CDR2 reads SVGAGI. With regard to this clone: What antigen it recognizes has not been identified. Base qualities were left out, and no much larger clone turns up one base away.

Receptor amplification or capture employed the immunoSEQ multiplex PCR assay. TCRdb mirrors the immuneACCESS table, restricted to in-frame sequences. Some clones are absent from its copies; in checked studies, under half trace to an unresolved V gene, and the reason for the others is unknown. This sample gives 64,000 or so clones in total; about 86% of them show up just once. The biggest ten clones account for approximately 5% of the sample. The sequence joins TRBV6-5 to TRBJ1-2, with no confidently assigned D gene. This TCR came from a human donor in good health. Some clones in this sample may be carry-over from other donors' samples. What was sequenced was PBMCs. The encoded CDR3 is CASSYSSSLANYGYTF. The DNA sequence follows: TGTGCCAGCAGTTACTCGAGCTCGCTAGCTAACTATGGCTACACCTTC.